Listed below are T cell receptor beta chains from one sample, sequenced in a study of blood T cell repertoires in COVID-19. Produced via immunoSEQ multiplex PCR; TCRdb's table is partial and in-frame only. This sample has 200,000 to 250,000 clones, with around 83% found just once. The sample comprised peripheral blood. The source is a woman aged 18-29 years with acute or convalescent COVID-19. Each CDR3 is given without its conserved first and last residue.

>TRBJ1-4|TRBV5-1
ASSPEQGHEKLF
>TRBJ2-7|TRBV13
ASSLGFGTSPPEQY
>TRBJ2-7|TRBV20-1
SARIVYEQY
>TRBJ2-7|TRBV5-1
ASSLSGLAGLWEQY
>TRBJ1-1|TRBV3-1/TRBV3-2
ATRGGAEAF
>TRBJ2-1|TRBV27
ASSLAGEQF
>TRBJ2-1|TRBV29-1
SVEGALAGSEYNEQF
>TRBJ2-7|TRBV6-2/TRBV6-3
ASSKIAGVEQY
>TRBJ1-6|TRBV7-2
ASSLGVISPLH
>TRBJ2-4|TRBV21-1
ASSFRGGIQNIQY
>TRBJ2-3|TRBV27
ASSSPFSTDTQY
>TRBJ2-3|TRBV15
ATSRDPSTSRFPDTQY
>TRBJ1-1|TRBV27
ASSSALQGNTEAF
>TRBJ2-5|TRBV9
ASSVSPGGLALQETQY
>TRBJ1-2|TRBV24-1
ATSDPGTASYGYT
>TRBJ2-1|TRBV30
AWRMGLAGNEQF